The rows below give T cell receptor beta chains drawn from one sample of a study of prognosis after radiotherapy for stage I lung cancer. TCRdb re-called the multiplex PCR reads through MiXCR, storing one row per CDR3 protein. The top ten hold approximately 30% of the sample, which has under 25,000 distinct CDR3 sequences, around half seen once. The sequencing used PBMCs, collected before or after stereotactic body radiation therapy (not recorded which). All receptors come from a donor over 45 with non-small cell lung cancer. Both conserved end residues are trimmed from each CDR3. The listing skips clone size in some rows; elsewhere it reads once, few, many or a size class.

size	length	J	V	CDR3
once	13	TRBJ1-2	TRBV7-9	ASSLGGSELYGYT
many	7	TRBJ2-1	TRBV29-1	NPGNEQF
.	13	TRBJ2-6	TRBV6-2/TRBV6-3	ASSEGFSGANVLT
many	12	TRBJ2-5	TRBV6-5	ASSYDTGRETQY
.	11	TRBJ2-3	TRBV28	ASGEFGTDTQY
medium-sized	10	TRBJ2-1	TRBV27	ASRYRFNEQF
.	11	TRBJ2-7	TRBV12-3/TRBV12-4	ASSLWGPHEQY
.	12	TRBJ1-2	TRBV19	ASKVDRDSGGYT
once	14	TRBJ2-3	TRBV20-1	SASLTAQGATDTQY
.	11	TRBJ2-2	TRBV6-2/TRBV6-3	ASSDWSTGELF
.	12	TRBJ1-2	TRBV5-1	ASSLGQGNYGYT
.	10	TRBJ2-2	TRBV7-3	ASSLVSGELF
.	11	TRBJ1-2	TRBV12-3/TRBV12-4	ASSRTGDEGYT
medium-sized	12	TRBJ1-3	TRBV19	ASSIGGPGNTIY
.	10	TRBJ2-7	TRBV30	AGGHNSYEQY
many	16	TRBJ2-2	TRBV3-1	ASSPRGLAGEEGGELF
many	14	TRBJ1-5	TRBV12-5	ASGLDGTGSNQPQH
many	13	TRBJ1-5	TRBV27	ASSWGGVGNQPQH
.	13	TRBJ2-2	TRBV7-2	ASSLAGLNTGELF
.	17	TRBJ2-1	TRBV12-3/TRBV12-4	ASIPGRLAGLSSYNEQF
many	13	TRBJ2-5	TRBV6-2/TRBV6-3	ASSYSRTRSETQY
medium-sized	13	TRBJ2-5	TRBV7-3	ASSLGSGGRETQY
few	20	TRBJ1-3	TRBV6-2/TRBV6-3	ASILVSSVGWACRSSGNTIY
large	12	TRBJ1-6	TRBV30	AWRGQSNNSPLH